This T cell receptor beta chain was sequenced in a study of HIV-infected children after antiretroviral therapy interruption (dated by TCRdb to between 2018 and 2020). Turning to the overall study: Eight children, all with CD4+ count above 500 and viral load below 50 copies/ml, were included, of whom four were on planned treatment interruption and four were on continuous treatment. A median age of roughly 9.6 years was recorded in the interruption group, and a median age of about 8 years was recorded in the continuous treatment group. Recorded exposure to EBV and CMV was present in most of the participating children. Interruption-arm samples came from week 0, week 12, end of interruption (week 24 or 48), and about 3 years after study end. In the continuous-treatment arm, samples from corresponding weeks 0, 48 and 150 were analyzed. Alongside thymic output measurements, TCR repertoires of children on planned treatment interruption were compared with TCR repertoires of children on continuous antiretroviral treatment. What the study reported, not specific to this receptor: Sorted CD45RA+ naive cells might include minor non-naive CD45RA+ populations such as EMRA or stem memory cells. The low number of patients is regarded as a limitation, and the data should be interpreted with caution. For naive CD4+ repertoires of PTI patients, CDR3 sharing between time points dropped once interruption began, while many sequences were shared between the end of interruption and 3 years later. An increase in the naive CD4+ Gini coefficient was observed by the end of treatment interruption, suggesting clonal expansion, and a return to baseline was observed by 3 years.

This clonotype has a count of ten or more. The clone's antigen remains unknown. Nothing much larger sits one base from this clone, and base qualities are not available. The CDR3 starts with the cysteine, ends with the phenylalanine, and has 11 residues. Only the CDR3 portion is preserved as DNA: 33 bases, with reading frame beginning at the first base. At the junction V is shortened by 8 bases and J by 3 bases, with 8 bases in between. The CDR1 and CDR2 encoded by the germline V gene are ENHRY and SYGVKD. What this sample's treatment or condition label stands for: PENTA 11 planned treatment interruption arm or continuous ART arm. The participants, all children from the United Kingdom aged 2 to 15 years, had been on at least three-drug ART for a minimum of 24 weeks. Cryopreserved PBMCs containing at least 5 million viable cells were required, and a handful of candidate patients were excluded because of low viable PBMC yield. Using a FACSAria III cell sorter, naive CD4+ CD45RA+ CD45RO- T cells were FACS-sorted out of thawed PBMCs. After sorting, the cells were fixed and RNA was extracted first with the RNeasy FFPE kit and then with the RNeasy Micro kit.

Library creation used 3' RACE. TCR libraries were built from RNA using a 3' RACE protocol with unique molecular identifiers to correct PCR amplification bias. As many as 12 amplicon libraries were pooled and then sequenced on an Illumina MiSeq using v2 2x250 paired-end chemistry. The published analysis was carried out like this. Reads were processed with Decombinator to assign V and J genes and CDR3, with barcode-based error and PCR bias correction. Before Gini coefficients were calculated with the R ineq package, the repertoires were subsampled to the same depth. Three approaches were used to assess CDR3 similarity: GLIPH, Hamming distance and a shared triplet metric. The public reads were quality trimmed at Q25 with fastp and then assembled into clones with MiXCR by TCRdb, keeping productive beta chains. CDR3 protein sequences are deduplicated, and each keeps its most common genes and DNA. These V and J calls are TCRdb output, not the study's own analysis. The sample contains 90,000 or so distinct CDR3 sequences, approximately 6.9% of them found a single time. The ten most abundant clones make up 0.9% to 1.3% of the sample.

Sequencing was performed on CD45RA+ CD4+ T cells from PBMCs, pooled from several time points, taken from a donor given antiretroviral therapy, either interrupted or continuous. Taken with the paper, the label for cell subset or site translates to: naive CD4+ CD45RA+ CD45RO- T cells. The chain links TRBV10-3 with TRBJ2-7, with no confidently assigned D gene. The receptor comes from a pool of human donors with HIV. The CDR3: CAISRNYEQYF. The DNA is as follows: TGTGCCATCTCCCGAAACTACGAGCAGTACTTC.